The 21 T cell receptor beta chains below all came from one sample that was sequenced in a study of OX40 agonist ivuxolimab in advanced cancers. TCRdb keeps only in-frame clones here, not all; method: immunoSEQ multiplex PCR. Seen here are about 59,000 clones, about 90% observed once, and the top ten hold around 25%. Here the sequenced sample was CD4+ or CD8+ T cells sorted from blood, taken in a trial of the OX40 agonist ivuxolimab. The source of these receptors is an adult with an advanced solid tumor such as melanoma, head and neck, liver or kidney cancer.

The chain has TRBV6-5 and TRBJ1-6; D remains ambiguous. Trimming shortened V by 2 bases and J by 10 bases, and 9 bases separated the two germline ends. The CDR3 is 13 residues long. Germline assignment: CDR1 MNHEY and CDR2 SVGAGI. The CDR3 DNA reads TGTGCCAGCAGTTACGAGGCAGACTCACCCCTCCACTTT. Residues: CASSYEADSPLHF.

J is TRBJ2-1 and V is TRBV7-8; 8 bases match TRBD1. Trimming removed 3 bases from V and 3 bases from J; junction bases left unmatched: 4. Per the germline V gene, CDR1 is SGHVS and CDR2 is FQNEAQ. The CDR3 consists of 15 residues. CDR3 bases: TGTGCCAGCAGCTTCTCAGGGGGCTTCTACAATGAGCAGTTCTTC. Translation: CASSFSGGFYNEQFF.

This clone has just one count. The rearrangement joins TRBV19 to TRBJ1-5; D not resolved. Germline lookup yields CDR1 LNHDA and CDR2 SQIVND (reference sequence). The germline V and J ends were trimmed by 0 bases and 9 bases, with 9 bases remaining between them. This CDR3 has 13 residues. CDR3 DNA sequence: TGTGCCAGTAGTATAGATTCGAGTGGGCCCCAGCATTTT. This translates into CASSIDSSGPQHF.

The chain's CDR3 is CATRDIPNYGYTF. The CDR3 bases are TGTGCCACCCGGGACATACCGAACTATGGCTACACCTTC. This chain uses TRBV6-5 with TRBJ1-2; D is possibly TRBD1 (6 bases). The CDR3 sequence is 13 residues long. CDR1 and CDR2 from the germline V gene are MNHEY and SVGAGI. Trimming took off 10 bases at V and 2 bases at J, with 14 bases between the two ends.

A note on this clone: This same CDR3 is encoded by further DNA sequences in the sample. This chain joins TRBV7-6 and TRBJ1-1, with D possibly TRBD1 on 6 matching bases. The CDR3 has 13 residues. Looked up from germline, CDR1 is SGHVS and CDR2 is FNYEAQ. The V and J ends lost 8 bases and 4 bases respectively, with 14 bases between them. The CDR3 sequence is CASQQGWGTEAFF. For the CDR3, the DNA is TGTGCCAGCCAACAGGGTTGGGGCACTGAAGCTTTCTTT.

The chain carries TRBV27 and TRBJ2-1; no firm D call. The V gene's germline CDR1 is MNHEY and CDR2 SMNVEV (reference sequence). The CDR3 covers 13 residues. V lost 0 bases to trimming and J lost 9 bases, with 9 bases between them. CDR3 coding DNA: TGTGCCAGCAGTTTATCTTTATCGGGTGAGCAGTTCTTC. This codes for CASSLSLSGEQFF.

The chain joins TRBV9 to TRBJ2-5; D remains unclear. Trimming cost V 3 bases and J 2 bases, with 8 bases left between them. This CDR3 is built from 13 residues. Per the germline V gene, CDR1 is SGDLS and CDR2 is YYNGEE. CDR3 DNA sequence: TGTGCCAGCAGCGAACTGAAACAAGAGACCCAGTACTTC. Its translation: CASSELKQETQYF.

The chain links TRBV6-4 to TRBJ2-6, with D perhaps matching TRBD1 (6 bases). The CDR3 is 15 amino acids. V lost 6 bases and J lost 0, with 9 bases in between. Germline CDR1 reads MRHNA; CDR2 reads SNTAGT. CDR3 nucleotide sequence: TGTGCCAGCAGCGACAGGAGCTCTGGGGCCAACGTCCTGACTTTC. This sequence encodes CASSDRSSGANVLTF.

The V call is TRBV4-3, the J call TRBJ1-2; unclear D gene. Trimming cost V 0 bases and J 5 bases, with 13 bases left between them. Germline V lookup: CDR1 LGHNA, CDR2 YSLEER. This CDR3 contains 15 residues. The CDR3 here is CASSQERGVGYGYTF. For the CDR3, the DNA is TGCGCCAGCAGCCAAGAACGGGGAGTGGGTTATGGCTACACCTTC.

The chain recombines TRBV19 with TRBJ2-3; possible D gene TRBD2, 6 bases. The CDR3 contains 15 residues. Germline V gene data show CDR1 as LNHDA and CDR2 as SQIVND (reference sequence). The germline V and J ends were trimmed by 5 bases and 4 bases, with 16 bases remaining between them. The CDR3 is CASSPRPWGADTQYF. CDR3 nucleotide sequence: TGTGCCAGTAGTCCAAGGCCCTGGGGGGCAGATACGCAGTATTTT.

The rearrangement uses TRBV4-3 and TRBJ1-2; 7 bases match TRBD1. CDR3 length: 15 residues. Germline-derived CDR1 and CDR2 are LGHNA and YSLEER. The V gene end was trimmed by 4 bases and the J gene end by 0 bases; junction bases not matched to a gene: 5. CDR3: CASSPGTAANYGYTF. DNA of the CDR3: TGCGCCAGCAGCCCCGGGACAGCAGCTAACTATGGCTACACCTTC.

The chain links TRBV7-8 to TRBJ2-5, with TRBD2 matching over 9 bases. Unmatched junction bases numbered 21, after V lost 5 bases and J lost 5 bases. The CDR3 extends over 19 amino acids. Germline V gene sequence: CDR1 SGHVS, CDR2 FQNEAQ. Here the CDR3 DNA reads TGTGCCAGCAGCGTCGCTTGGGCGGGGGGGCAAATAGGTTTGGAGACCCAGTACTTC. Translating it yields CASSVAWAGGQIGLETQYF.

The rearrangement joins TRBV6-5 to TRBJ2-5, with a possible D match to TRBD2 (5 bases). The CDR3 extends over 13 amino acids. The V end was cut by 2 bases, the J end by 2 bases, with 6 bases between. Germline CDR1 reads MNHEY; CDR2 reads SVGAGI. The CDR3 nucleotides are TGTGCCAGCAGTTACGGGGAGCAAGAGACCCAGTACTTC. Protein sequence: CASSYGEQETQYF.

The rearrangement uses TRBV29-1 and TRBJ2-1; perhaps TRBD1 as D (6 bases). The CDR3 is 12 residues long. CDR1 is SQVTM and CDR2 is ANQGSEA in the germline V gene. V was clipped by 2 bases and J by 7 bases, with 9 bases between them. DNA of the CDR3: TGCAGCGTTGAAACTGGGACAAATGAGCAGTTCTTC. This translates into CSVETGTNEQFF.

The chain joins TRBV30 to TRBJ1-3; D remains ambiguous. The CDR3 length is 13 residues. Trimming left V 0 bases short and J 2 bases short, with 5 bases between. CDR1 is GTSNPN, CDR2 SVGIG, per germline (reference sequence). The CDR3 DNA is TGTGCCTGGAGTGTACTGACTGGAAACACCATATATTTT. Translation gives CAWSVLTGNTIYF.

The rearrangement uses TRBV7-8 and TRBJ1-4, with D unresolved. CDR3 length: 17 amino acids. Germline values: CDR1 SGHVS, CDR2 FQNEAQ. The V gene lost 5 bases and the J gene lost 4 bases, with 20 bases spanning the gap. CDR3 loop: CASSVSAGVMGNEKLFF. DNA of the CDR3: TGTGCCAGCAGCGTCTCAGCCGGGGTGATGGGTAATGAAAAACTGTTTTTT.

In its sample, this clone was seen a few times. DNA for the CDR3: TGCGCCAGCAGCGAAAGACAAGTATATCAGCCCCAGCATTTT. Residues: CASSERQVYQPQHF. The V and J genes are TRBV4-1 and TRBJ1-5; D not certain. Germline V gene data show CDR1 as MGHRA and CDR2 as YSYEKL. The length of the CDR3 is 14 residues. V was cut by 5 bases and J by 5 bases, with 13 bases left in between.

The V gene is TRBV14, the J gene TRBJ1-2, with D unclear. CDR3 length: 13 residues. CDR1 and CDR2 (germline): SGHDN, FVKESK. V lost 4 bases and J 5 bases, leaving 11 bases between the germline ends. The CDR3 is CASSPVDGYGYTF. The DNA for the CDR3 is TGTGCCAGCAGCCCAGTGGACGGGTATGGCTACACCTTC. Drawing the rest from reference TRBV14 and TRBJ1-2, the complete variable domain is EAGVTQFPSHSVIEKGQTVTLRCDPISGHDNLYWYRRVMGKEIKFLLHFVKESKQDESGMPNNRFLAERTGGTYSTLKVQPAELEDSGVYFCASSPVDGYGYTFGSGTRLTVV.

V usage is TRBV6-1 and J usage is TRBJ2-2; tentative D call: TRBD2 (5 bases). Trimming took 3 bases from V and 4 from J, leaving 15 bases between them. The CDR3 loop spans 16 amino acids. Germline CDR1 and CDR2: MNHNS and SASEGT. The CDR3: CASSDVGRRGTGELFF. The CDR3, as DNA: TGTGCCAGCAGTGATGTAGGGAGACGCGGCACCGGGGAGCTGTTTTTT.

This clone was counted a few times. V usage is TRBV27 and J usage is TRBJ2-2; D gene ambiguous. The CDR3 covers 14 residues. The germline V gene encodes CDR1 MNHEY and CDR2 SMNVEV (reference sequence). Trimming removed 3 bases from V and 0 bases from J, with 5 bases in between. CDR3 protein: CASSFLANTGELFF. CDR3 coding DNA: TGTGCCAGCAGTTTTCTCGCGAACACCGGGGAGCTGTTTTTT.

The chain combines TRBV28 with TRBJ2-1, with D unresolved. The CDR3 extends over 12 amino acids. Trimming shortened V by 5 bases and J by 12 bases, and 14 bases separated the two germline ends. Germline loops: CDR1 MDHEN, CDR2 SYDVKM. This chain's CDR3 is CASSIPDMLQFF. Here the CDR3 DNA reads TGTGCCAGCAGTATACCAGACATGCTGCAGTTCTTC.